The rows below give T cell receptor beta chains drawn from one sample of a study of blood T cell repertoires in COVID-19. TCRdb's table, derived via immunoSEQ multiplex PCR, lists solely in-frame clones and lacks some. The data contain some 230,000 clones, about 85% of them singletons. Sequencing was carried out using peripheral blood. The source of these receptors is a man aged 40-49 years with acute or convalescent COVID-19. The CDR3 runs from the conserved cysteine through the conserved F or W. The D gene is left open where the match is weak. Clone sizes are given selectively: once, few, many, or a class where the clone is expanded.

j_call v_call d_call clone_size cdr3_aa cdr3_nt
TRBJ1-6 TRBV2 NA NA CASSVGRLNSPLHF TGTGCCAGCAGTGTTGGCCGCTTGAATTCACCCCTCCACTTT
TRBJ1-6 TRBV7-9 TRBD1 NA CASSSAYGTGFTSPLHF TGTGCCAGCAGCTCCGCTTATGGGACAGGGTTTACTTCACCCCTCCACTTT
TRBJ2-1 TRBV29-1 NA NA CSAGGNEQFF TGCAGCGCCGGGGGCAATGAGCAGTTCTTC
TRBJ2-3 TRBV29-1 NA NA CSALQSGWGTDTQYF TGCAGCGCACTACAGAGCGGATGGGGAACAGATACGCAGTATTTT
TRBJ1-5 TRBV6-2/TRBV6-3 NA NA CASSYQGQPQHF TGTGCCAGCAGTTACCAGGGCCAGCCCCAGCATTTT
TRBJ1-2 TRBV5-6 NA NA CASSFGSGYTF TGTGCCAGCAGCTTCGGTTCTGGCTACACCTTC
TRBJ1-5 TRBV4-3 NA NA CASSQDPTPIQPQHF TGCGCCAGCAGCCAAGATCCCACTCCCATTCAGCCCCAGCATTTT
TRBJ2-7 TRBV2 NA NA CASSEARLSTYEQYF TGTGCCAGCAGTGAAGCCCGACTATCAACCTACGAGCAGTACTTC
TRBJ1-4 TRBV7-6 TRBD1 NA CASSPGQKNEKLFF TGTGCCAGCAGCCCGGGACAGAAAAATGAAAAACTGTTTTTT
TRBJ2-1 TRBV9 TRBD1 NA CASSGGQESYNEQFF TGTGCCAGCAGCGGGGGACAGGAGTCCTACAATGAGCAGTTCTTC
TRBJ1-2 TRBV5-6 TRBD1 NA CASSLVTGTGSGYTF TGTGCCAGCAGCTTAGTAACCGGGACAGGGTCCGGCTACACCTTC
TRBJ2-1 TRBV6-6 NA NA CASSGTSSYNEQFF TGTGCCAGCAGTGGGACAAGTTCCTACAATGAGCAGTTCTTC
TRBJ1-2 TRBV14 NA NA CASSAGLGDGYTF TGTGCCAGCAGCGCCGGACTTGGAGATGGCTACACCTTC
TRBJ2-1 TRBV12-5 NA once CASGSDSNNEQFF TGTGCTAGTGGTTCGGACAGCAACAATGAGCAGTTCTTC
TRBJ1-1 TRBV4-1 NA NA CASSPTGLNTEAFF TGCGCCAGCAGCCCGACAGGTCTAAACACTGAAGCTTTCTTT
TRBJ1-2 TRBV4-3 TRBD1 NA CASSQEDRGDYGYTF TGCGCCAGCAGCCAAGAGGACAGGGGGGACTATGGCTACACCTTC
TRBJ2-7 TRBV19 NA NA CASSIGDRLRAEQYF TGTGCCAGTAGTATTGGAGACAGGCTCCGAGCCGAGCAGTACTTC
TRBJ1-2 TRBV2 NA NA CASTPGTLLYYTF TGTGCCAGCACCCCCGGGACACTCCTATACTACACCTTC
TRBJ2-7 TRBV9 TRBD1 NA CASSVDGTGPQEQYF TGTGCCAGCAGCGTAGATGGGACAGGGCCTCAAGAGCAGTACTTC
TRBJ1-6 TRBV3-1/TRBV3-2 NA NA CASSQVVYGSPLHF TGTGCCAGCAGCCAAGTGGTATACGGTTCACCCCTCCACTTT
TRBJ2-1 TRBV4-3 NA NA CASSQDIDGSGEQFF TGCGCCAGCAGCCAAGATATTGACGGATCGGGTGAGCAGTTCTTC
TRBJ2-4 TRBV14 NA NA CASSPRGVAKNIQYF TGTGCCAGCAGTCCCCGGGGAGTAGCCAAAAACATTCAGTACTTC
TRBJ2-1 TRBV12-3/TRBV12-4 NA NA CASRDSNEQFF TGTGCCAGCAGGGACAGCAATGAGCAGTTCTTC
TRBJ2-5 TRBV27 TRBD1 NA CASRRGGPGGSLGETQYF TGTGCCAGCAGACGAGGGGGGCCAGGGGGCTCACTAGGGGAGACCCAGTACTTC
TRBJ2-7 TRBV7-2 NA NA CASSLFGRTYEQYF TGTGCCAGCAGCTTATTCGGGAGAACCTACGAGCAGTACTTC
TRBJ2-1 TRBV6-1 NA once CASSEQPTGSSYNEQFF TGTGCCAGCAGTGAACAGCCGACAGGAAGCTCCTACAATGAGCAGTTCTTC
TRBJ2-3 TRBV10-1 TRBD2 NA CASSELASGETDTQYF TGCGCCAGCAGTGAGCTGGCTAGCGGTGAAACAGATACGCAGTATTTT
TRBJ2-1 TRBV11-2 TRBD2 NA CASSLGVGGWTSGYNEQFF TGTGCCAGCAGCTTAGGGGTTGGGGGTTGGACTAGCGGATACAATGAGCAGTTCTTC
TRBJ2-7 TRBV5-4 TRBD2 NA CASSSPGLAVHEQYF TGTGCCAGCAGCTCTCCGGGACTAGCTGTCCACGAGCAGTACTTC
TRBJ1-6 TRBV5-1 NA NA CASSSAGRENSPLHF TGCGCCAGCAGCTCAGCAGGGAGGGAGAATTCACCCCTCCACTTT
TRBJ2-1 TRBV15 TRBD2 NA CATSRDKRGKLYNEQFF TGTGCCACCAGCAGAGACAAGCGGGGCAAATTATACAATGAGCAGTTCTTC
TRBJ2-1 TRBV7-8 NA NA CASSPSGEQFF TGTGCCAGCAGCCCATCGGGGGAGCAGTTCTTC
TRBJ1-5 TRBV19 NA NA CASSITGGSNQPQHF TGTGCCAGTAGTATAACTGGGGGGAGCAATCAGCCCCAGCATTTT
TRBJ2-1 TRBV2 TRBD1 NA CASKQGHEQFF TGTGCCAGCAAACAGGGGCATGAGCAGTTCTTC
TRBJ1-1 TRBV11-2 TRBD1 NA CASSLLSGGTEAFF TGTGCCAGCAGCTTACTATCAGGGGGCACTGAAGCTTTCTTT
TRBJ1-2 TRBV4-2 NA NA CASSQDIAGPYGYTF TGTGCCAGCAGCCAAGATATAGCAGGGCCCTATGGCTACACCTTC
TRBJ2-2 TRBV7-2 TRBD2 NA CASSQYGLAGVPTGELFF TGTGCCAGCAGCCAATATGGACTAGCGGGGGTCCCCACCGGGGAGCTGTTTTTT
TRBJ2-1 TRBV28 TRBD2 NA CASSLYRGGDNEQFF TGTGCCAGCAGTTTATATCGCGGGGGGGACAATGAGCAGTTCTTC